The 19 T cell receptor beta chains below all came from one sample that was sequenced in a study of blood T cell repertoires in COVID-19. The repertoire was sequenced with immunoSEQ multiplex PCR; TCRdb's copy has only in-frame clones and lacks some. Seen here are roughly 150,000 clones, less than 80% observed once, and the top ten hold around 20%. What was sequenced was PBMCs or T cells enriched from blood (not recorded which). The receptors derive from a woman in her 70s in a cohort exposed to, infected with or recovered from COVID-19 (not recorded which).

This clone was observed once. The V gene is TRBV7-9, the J gene TRBJ2-7; 9 bases are shared with TRBD1. The V gene end was trimmed by 5 bases and the J gene end by 1 base; junction bases not matched to a gene: 12. Germline assignment: CDR1 SEHNR and CDR2 FQNEAQ (reference sequence). The length of the CDR3 is 17 residues. The CDR3 loop reads CASSPLAGQGTSYEQYF. The DNA of the CDR3 is TGTGCCAGCAGCCCCCTTGCGGGACAGGGTACTTCCTACGAGCAGTACTTC.

The rearrangement joins TRBV5-1 to TRBJ1-2; D perhaps matches TRBD1 (5 bases). The CDR3 has 15 residues. Per germline, CDR1 SGHRS and CDR2 YFSETQ. Trimming removed 0 bases from V and 5 bases from J, with 14 bases in between. The CDR3 reads CASSLAGGRSYGYTF. In nucleotides, the CDR3 is TGCGCCAGCAGCTTGGCCGGGGGGAGGTCGTATGGCTACACCTTC. Combining the CDR3 with reference TRBV5-1 and TRBJ1-2 gives the whole variable domain KAGVTQTPRYLIKTRGQQVTLSCSPISGHRSVSWYQQTPGQGLQFLFEYFSETQRNKGNFPGRFSGRQFSNSRSEMNVSTLELGDSALYLCASSLAGGRSYGYTFGSGTRLTVV.

The V gene is TRBV7-9, the J gene TRBJ2-1; 12 bases align to TRBD2. V shed 5 bases, J shed 0 bases, and the junction held 8 bases outside the gene matches. This CDR3 has 18 amino acids. Germline lookup yields CDR1 SEHNR and CDR2 FQNEAQ (reference sequence). CDR3 sequence: CASSTLAGGLSSYNEQFF. The CDR3 DNA reads as TGTGCCAGCAGCACACTAGCGGGAGGCCTGAGCTCCTACAATGAGCAGTTCTTC.

This clone was recorded a few times. The V and J genes are TRBV7-9 and TRBJ1-2; D may be TRBD1 (5 bases). This CDR3 is built from 12 residues. Trimming stripped 7 bases from V and 8 bases from J, with 14 bases between. CDR1 SEHNR and CDR2 FQNEAQ come from the germline V gene (reference sequence). The CDR3 DNA reads as TGTGCCAGCACCGATGGGGCAGGCGGCTACACCTTC. Protein sequence: CASTDGAGGYTF.

This rearrangement joins TRBV6-5 to TRBJ1-1; a possible D gene is TRBD1 (5 bases). Germline V CDR1 and CDR2: MNHEY, SVGAGI. This CDR3 contains 14 residues. Between the trimmed V and J ends, which lost 2 bases and 7 bases, there was a span of 14 bases. The CDR3 is CASSYRHGRGEAFF. The CDR3 nucleotides are TGTGCCAGCAGTTACAGGCATGGGAGGGGTGAAGCTTTCTTT.

This chain connects TRBV7-2 to TRBJ2-7, with a possible D match to TRBD2 (6 bases). V lost 1 base, J lost 2 bases, and 12 bases lay in between. From germline, CDR1 is SGHTA and CDR2 FQGNSA. The CDR3 covers 15 residues. For the CDR3, the DNA is TGTGCCAGCAGCTTAGGGGGTAGCGGCGCCTACGAGCAGTACTTC. Translated: CASSLGGSGAYEQYF. The whole variable domain, filled in from reference TRBV7-2 and TRBJ2-7, reads GAGVSQSPSNKVTEKGKDVELRCDPISGHTALYWYRQSLGQGLEFLIYFQGNSAPDKSGLPSDRFSAERTGGSVSTLTIQRTQQEDSAVYLCASSLGGSGAYEQYFGPGTRLTVT.

This clone was picked up a small number of times. This chain connects TRBV7-9 to TRBJ2-2; D might be TRBD2 (7 bases). The CDR3 sequence is 15 residues long. The ends were cut back, 5 bases at V and 4 bases at J, with 14 bases in the middle. Germline values: CDR1 SEHNR, CDR2 FQNEAQ (reference sequence). CDR3 sequence: CASSLWAGATGELFF. CDR3 DNA sequence: TGTGCCAGCAGCCTCTGGGCGGGGGCCACCGGGGAGCTGTTTTTT.

The chain combines TRBV7-9 with TRBJ1-1, with 10 bases fitting TRBD1. The CDR3 sequence is 17 residues long. V lost 5 bases and J lost 4; bases outside the gene matches: 13. Per the germline V gene, CDR1 is SEHNR and CDR2 is FQNEAQ (reference sequence). CDR3 DNA sequence: TGTGCCAGCAGCACTAGGACAGGGGGAAAGGGCGGCACTGAAGCTTTCTTT. Its protein product is CASSTRTGGKGGTEAFF.

This clone has just a few counts. The chain carries TRBV5-8 and TRBJ2-3, with TRBD2 matching over 10 bases. CDR1 and CDR2 from the germline V gene are SGHTS and YDEGEE. This CDR3 region has 15 residues. The junction had 4 bases not matched to a gene; V was cut back by 4 bases and J by 2 bases. CDR3 nucleotide sequence: TGTGCCAGCAGCCACCTAGCGGGAGACACAGATACGCAGTATTTT. Translation gives CASSHLAGDTDTQYF.

V and J are TRBV5-1 and TRBJ2-2, with 8 nucleotides matching TRBD1. This CDR3 has 16 amino acids. In germline, CDR1 is SGHRS, CDR2 YFSETQ. Trimming cost V 2 bases and J 4 bases; bases outside gene matches: 7. The CDR3 protein is CASSFGQGGGTGELFF. The DNA for the CDR3 is TGCGCCAGCAGCTTCGGACAGGGTGGCGGCACCGGGGAGCTGTTTTTT.

The gene calls are TRBV9 and TRBJ1-4; 7 nucleotides line up with TRBD1. The length of the CDR3 is 16 residues. Germline CDR1 SGDLS, CDR2 YYNGEE. J was trimmed by 3 bases and V by 3 bases; bases with no gene match: 8. This CDR3 is CASSEFQGVANEKLFF. Written as DNA, the CDR3 is TGTGCCAGCAGCGAGTTCCAGGGGGTGGCTAATGAAAAACTGTTTTTT.

CDR3 amino acids: CASSDPRGVGQPQHF. DNA for the CDR3: TGTGCCAGCAGTGACCCGCGGGGCGTGGGTCAGCCCCAGCATTTT. This chain joins TRBV6-4 and TRBJ1-5; D may be TRBD1 (5 bases). V gave up 2 bases and J gave up 6 bases, with 14 bases separating them. The CDR3 has 15 residues. The V gene's germline CDR1 is MRHNA and CDR2 SNTAGT.

This clone showed up just a few times. The CDR3 loop is CASSPFTTNYGYTF. Written as DNA, the CDR3 is TGTGCCAGTAGTCCTTTCACTACTAACTATGGCTACACCTTC. The chain uses TRBV19 and TRBJ1-2; D call uncertain. Per germline, CDR1 LNHDA and CDR2 SQIVND (reference sequence). CDR3 length: 14 amino acids. V shed 5 bases and J shed 0 bases, with 10 bases lying between them. Variable domain in full (rest from reference TRBV19 and TRBJ1-2): DGGITQSPKYLFRKEGQNVTLSCEQNLNHDAMYWYRQDPGQGLRLIYYSQIVNDFQKGDIAEGYSVSREKKESFPLTVTSAQKNPTAFYLCASSPFTTNYGYTFGSGTRLTVV.

This clone was detected only once. The chain is built from TRBV24-1 and TRBJ2-3, with 13 bases identical to TRBD2. Per germline, CDR1 KGHDR and CDR2 SFDVKD. This CDR3 has 15 amino acids. Trimming removed 7 bases from V and 3 bases from J; junction bases left unmatched: 3. The CDR3 DNA reads TGTGCCACCAGACCGACTAGCGGGAGGACAGATACGCAGTATTTT. It encodes CATRPTSGRTDTQYF.

This rearrangement joins TRBV5-1 to TRBJ2-1; D unclear. CDR1 SGHRS and CDR2 YFSETQ come from the germline V gene. This CDR3 comprises 14 residues. With 5 bases removed from V and 4 bases from J, the gap between germline ends came to 13 bases. The CDR3 DNA reads TGCGCCAGCAGGACCGACTCGCCGTACAATGAGCAGTTCTTC. It translates to CASRTDSPYNEQFF.

For this clone: This likely reflects a read error, since a far larger clone is one base away. The chain carries TRBV2 and TRBJ1-3; TRBD1 matches 8 bases. CDR3 length: 14 residues. CDR1 and CDR2 from the germline V gene are SNHLY and FYNNEI. Trimming at V came to 6 bases and at J to 2 bases, leaving 3 bases not matched to a gene. CDR3 DNA: TGTGCCAGCAGCGAACAGGGGGCTGGAAACACCATATATTTT. It codes for CASSEQGAGNTIYF.

This clone was recorded once. The V gene is TRBV12-3 or TRBV12-4, the J gene TRBJ1-5; D may be TRBD1 (5 bases). V lost 5 bases to trimming and J lost 4 bases, with 9 bases between them. The CDR3 length is 13 residues. The CDR3 sequence is CASSPYRNQPQHF. Written as DNA, the CDR3 is TGTGCCAGCAGTCCGTACAGGAATCAGCCCCAGCATTTT.

This sequence joins TRBV18 and TRBJ2-3; 12 positions agree with TRBD2. The length of the CDR3 is 18 residues. CDR1 is KGHSH and CDR2 is LQKENI in the germline V gene. V shed 3 bases and J 1 base; nucleotides not matched to a gene: 8. The CDR3 is CASSPGLAGRMGTDTQYF. The CDR3 DNA reads as TGTGCCAGCTCACCCGGACTAGCGGGGAGGATGGGCACAGATACGCAGTATTTT.

This chain links TRBV21-1 with TRBJ2-7; the DNA was not compared with TRBD1, the D call given in the table. TRBV21-1 is reported as a pseudogene. CDR3 length: 16 amino acids. The CDR3 loop reads CASSHYLRDTSHEQYF. The CDR3 bases are TGTGCCAGCAGTCATTACCTCCGGGACACGTCCCACGAGCAGTACTTC.